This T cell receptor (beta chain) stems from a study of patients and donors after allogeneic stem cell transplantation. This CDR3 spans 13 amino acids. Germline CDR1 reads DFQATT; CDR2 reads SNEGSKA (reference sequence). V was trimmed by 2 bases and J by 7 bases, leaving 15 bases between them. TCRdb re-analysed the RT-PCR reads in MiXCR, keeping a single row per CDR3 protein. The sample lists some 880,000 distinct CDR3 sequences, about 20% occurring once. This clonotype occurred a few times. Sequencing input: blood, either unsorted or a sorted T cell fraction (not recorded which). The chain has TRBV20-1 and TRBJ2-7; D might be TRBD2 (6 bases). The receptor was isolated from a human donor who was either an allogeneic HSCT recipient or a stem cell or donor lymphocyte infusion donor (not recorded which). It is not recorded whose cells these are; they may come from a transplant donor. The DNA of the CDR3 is TGCAGTGCTAGACTTCGGGTCGGGGGTGAGCAGTACTTC. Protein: CSARLRVGGEQYF.